This T cell receptor beta chain was sequenced in a study of Graves' ophthalmopathy and Graves' hyperthyroidism. In the study overall: Peripheral blood collection took place at initial diagnosis, before any treatment.

Ineligible for inclusion were patients with other autoimmune diseases, uncontrolled infections, pregnancy or lactation. For repertoire sequencing, the TCR beta CDR3 regions were amplified from RNA transcripts. The workflow started with a first-round RT-PCR run with HTBI primers and then moved on to a second-round multiplex PCR. TCRdb reprocessed the multiplex PCR reads with MiXCR, giving one entry per CDR3 protein. Of 350,000 to 450,000 distinct CDR3 sequences in the sample, roughly 21% are singletons; the top ten hold 2.5% to 3%. Study observations and caveats: Most clonotypes expanded in thyroid above 0.001 frequency were present in blood too. A model of 13 signatures distinguished ophthalmopathy from stable hyperthyroidism at 85% to 90% sensitivity and 65% to 84% specificity.

Ten or more counts support this clonotype. Its antigen is as yet unknown. The receptor comes from a woman in her late teens or twenties with stable Graves' hyperthyroidism. Sequencing was performed on peripheral blood.

CDR3 bases: TGTGCCAGCAGTCCCGCCCTCCCGTACCAAGAGACCCAGTACTTC. Protein sequence: CASSPALPYQETQYF. This rearrangement joins TRBV12-3 or TRBV12-4 to TRBJ2-5; D not resolved. This CDR3 spans 15 amino acids. V was pared by 5 bases and J by 0 bases, with 13 bases between.